Below are 27 T cell receptor beta chains sequenced from a single sample in a study of blood T cells in healthy people across ages. Combining a sample-barcoded 5' primer with a J-beta primer mix, a second PCR ran for 7 to 11 cycles. TCRdb re-analysed the 5' RACE reads in MiXCR, keeping a single row per CDR3 protein. This sample has 1 million to 1.2 million distinct CDR3 sequences; approximately 38% occur once, and the top ten carry approximately 14%. Sequenced input: blood. The receptors were sampled from a man younger than 35 in good health.

The chain couples TRBV9 to TRBJ1-5; 9 bases fit TRBD1. CDR3 size: 17 residues. Per germline, CDR1 SGDLS and CDR2 YYNGEE. V trimming: 3 bases; J trimming: 0 bases; junction bases outside the gene matches: 7. The CDR3 sequence is CASSAGDRADSNQPQHF. The CDR3 bases are TGTGCCAGCAGCGCTGGGGACAGGGCGGATAGCAATCAGCCCCAGCATTTT.

V gene TRBV3-1 combines with J gene TRBJ2-5, with D unresolved. With the DNA end fitting TRBJ2-7 better, the J assignment may be wrong. The CDR3 length is 14 residues. Germline loops: CDR1 LGHDT, CDR2 YNNKEL (reference sequence). The CDR3 loop reads CASSHAFRGDEQYF. The CDR3 DNA reads TGTGCCAGCAGCCATGCCTTCCGAGGCGACGAGCAGTACTTC.

This chain uses TRBV7-6 with TRBJ2-1, with D perhaps TRBD1 (5 bases). CDR3 size: 16 residues. CDR1 SGHVS and CDR2 FNYEAQ come from the germline V gene. V was shortened by 1 base and J by 5 bases, with 15 bases between the two germline ends. CDR3 region: CASSLESGHTHNEQFF. Written as DNA, the CDR3 is TGTGCCAGCAGCTTAGAGTCTGGACATACCCACAATGAGCAGTTCTTC.

This clonotype appeared a few times. The chain is built from TRBV6-5 and TRBJ2-5; TRBD1 agrees at 8 bases. In germline, CDR1 is MNHEY, CDR2 SVGAGI. CDR3 length equals 13 residues. The junction had 3 bases not matched to a gene; V was cut back by 6 bases and J by 3 bases. The DNA for the CDR3 is TGTGCCAGCAGAACAGGGGGGAAAGAGACCCAGTACTTC. Encoded protein: CASRTGGKETQYF.

This clonotype has a handful of counts. The V gene is TRBV5-1, the J gene TRBJ1-1; D gene unclear. V shed 7 bases and J shed 1 base, with 20 bases lying between them. Germline loops: CDR1 SGHRS, CDR2 YFSETQ. CDR3 length equals 16 residues. Written as DNA, the CDR3 is TGCGCCAGCCAAAAAAACACCGGGTCCACGAACACTGAAGCTTTCTTT. Amino acids: CASQKNTGSTNTEAFF.

The chain employs TRBV2 and TRBJ2-7; D assignment may be TRBD1 or TRBD2 (6 bases each). Looked up from germline, CDR1 is SNHLY and CDR2 is FYNNEI. This CDR3 has 13 residues. The V gene lost 3 bases and the J gene lost 10 bases, with 16 bases spanning the gap. CDR3 residues: CASSERGRGLQYF. The DNA for the CDR3 is TGTGCCAGCAGTGAGCGGGGCAGGGGCCTACAGTACTTC.

CDR3 loop: CASSLALVQETQYF. The DNA for the CDR3 is TGTGCCAGCAGCTTGGCTCTAGTGCAAGAGACCCAGTACTTC. This chain joins TRBV7-2 and TRBJ2-5; no clear D. The CDR3 totals 14 residues. Trimming left V 3 bases short and J 2 bases short, with 10 bases between. Germline V gene data show CDR1 as SGHTA and CDR2 as FQGNSA.

The chain employs TRBV4-2 and TRBJ2-3; D may be TRBD1 (6 bases). Trimming stripped 8 bases from V and 0 bases from J, with 12 bases between. Germline CDR1 is LGHNA and CDR2 is YNFKEQ. The CDR3 has 14 residues. This CDR3 is CASQSTGSTDTQYF. CDR3 coding DNA: TGTGCCAGCCAAAGTACAGGGAGCACAGATACGCAGTATTTT.

This clonotype appeared a single time. The chain carries TRBV5-6 and TRBJ1-6; no reliable D call. CDR1 is SGHDT and CDR2 is YYEEEE in the germline V gene. Trimming took off 4 bases at V and 4 bases at J, with 9 bases between the two ends. This CDR3 is 14 amino acids long. The CDR3 DNA sequence: TGTGCCAGCAGCCCAGCACAGTATAATTCACCCCTCCACTTT. This gives the protein CASSPAQYNSPLHF.

The chain couples TRBV6-5 to TRBJ2-7; the match to TRBD1 covers 7 bases. The better agreement between TRBJ2-5 and the DNA end casts doubt on the J call. Germline CDR1 reads MNHEY; CDR2 reads SVGAGI. The CDR3 length is 15 residues. CDR3 coding DNA: TGTGCCAGCACCCTATCACAGGGGAACCAAGAGACCCAGTACTTC. It translates to CASTLSQGNQETQYF.

In its sample, this clonotype was seen a few times. The chain has TRBV5-1 and TRBJ2-1; no definite D call. The germline V gene encodes CDR1 SGHRS and CDR2 YFSETQ. With 0 bases removed from V and 5 bases from J, the gap between germline ends came to 6 bases. There are 13 residues in the CDR3. CDR3 residues: CASSLATNNEQFF. DNA of the CDR3: TGCGCCAGCAGCTTGGCGACAAACAATGAGCAGTTCTTC. The whole variable domain, filled in from reference TRBV5-1 and TRBJ2-1, reads KAGVTQTPRYLIKTRGQQVTLSCSPISGHRSVSWYQQTPGQGLQFLFEYFSETQRNKGNFPGRFSGRQFSNSRSEMNVSTLELGDSALYLCASSLATNNEQFFGPGTRLTVL.

This chain links TRBV9 with TRBJ1-2, with 7 nucleotides matching TRBD1. Looked up from germline, CDR1 is SGDLS and CDR2 is YYNGEE. There are 20 residues in the CDR3. The V segment lost 0 bases and the J segment 6 bases; nucleotides outside the gene matches: 23. The DNA for the CDR3 is TGTGCCAGCAGCGTAGTAGGGGGGAGGACAGGACCACTACTTACTGATGGCTACACCTTC. Translation gives CASSVVGGRTGPLLTDGYTF.

As regards this clonotype: One end of the junction is discordant with germline, which a read error may explain. J is TRBJ2-5 and V is TRBV3-1; D is uncertain. Gene TRBJ2-4 matches the end of the DNA better, so the J call may be wrong. The CDR3 is made up of 14 amino acids. From germline, CDR1 is LGHDT and CDR2 YNNKEL (reference sequence). CDR3 DNA sequence: TGTGCCAGCGGCCAAAGACGGTACAAAAACATTCAGTACTTC. It translates to CASGQRRYKNIQYF.

The chain joins TRBV5-1 to TRBJ2-2; no clear D. Deletions cut 6 bases from V and 6 bases from J, with 18 bases between. Germline CDR1 is SGHRS and CDR2 is YFSETQ. There are 15 residues in the CDR3. The DNA for the CDR3 is TGCGCCAGCAAGACCGCTAGAATTAACGCCGGGGAGCTGTTTTTT. It specifies CASKTARINAGELFF.

This clonotype was counted between two and nine times. V usage is TRBV20-1 and J usage is TRBJ1-6; D ambiguous. V was clipped by 3 bases and J by 2 bases, with 11 bases between them. Germline loops: CDR1 DFQATT, CDR2 SNEGSKA (reference sequence). The CDR3 is 15 residues long. DNA of the CDR3: TGCAGTGCTAGGGAGGCAGGAACCTATAATTCACCCCTCCACTTT. It translates to CSAREAGTYNSPLHF.

The J gene is TRBJ2-2, the V gene TRBV11-2, with 11 nucleotides matching TRBD2. The CDR3 has 14 amino acids. CDR1 is SGHAT and CDR2 is FQNNGV in the germline V gene. V lost 5 bases and J lost 9; bases outside the gene matches: 5. The CDR3 here is CASSPTSGDRELFF. CDR3 DNA sequence: TGTGCCAGCAGCCCGACTAGCGGGGACCGGGAGCTGTTTTTT.

The rearrangement uses TRBV14 and TRBJ2-1, with D possibly called TRBD1 or TRBD2 (6 bases each). Germline CDR1 SGHDN, CDR2 FVKESK. Deletions cut 4 bases from V and 4 bases from J, with 20 bases between. The CDR3 is 17 residues long. CDR3 protein: CASSPDMGGLGYNEQFF. The CDR3 region has the DNA TGTGCCAGCAGCCCTGATATGGGGGGCTTAGGGTACAATGAGCAGTTCTTC.

Turning to this clonotype: A junction end diverges from the germline sequence, so it may reflect a read error. This chain connects TRBV5-1 to TRBJ1-2, with a possible D match to TRBD1 (6 bases). Germline CDR1 is SGHRS and CDR2 is YFSETQ. CDR3 size: 14 residues. The chain's CDR3 is CACSFAAGAKGYTF. The CDR3 DNA sequence: TGCGCCTGCAGCTTCGCCGCAGGGGCTAAAGGCTACACCTTC. The variable domain in full, completed from reference TRBV5-1 and TRBJ1-2, reads KAGVTQTPRYLIKTRGQQVTLSCSPISGHRSVSWYQQTPGQGLQFLFEYFSETQRNKGNFPGRFSGRQFSNSRSEMNVSTLELGDSALYLCACSFAAGAKGYTFGSGTRLTVV.

This chain joins TRBV2 and TRBJ2-1; TRBD2 matches 12 bases. V lost 5 bases and J lost 11; bases outside the gene matches: 10. CDR3 length equals 15 residues. In germline, CDR1 is SNHLY, CDR2 FYNNEI. The CDR3 protein is CASSPASGGGVKQFF. CDR3 nucleotides: TGTGCCAGCAGTCCAGCTAGCGGGGGGGGTGTGAAGCAGTTCTTC. The full variable domain, its missing parts supplied by reference TRBV2 and TRBJ2-1, is EPEVTQTPSHQVTQMGQEVILRCVPISNHLYFYWYRQILGQKVEFLVSFYNNEISEKSEIFDDQFSVERPDGSNFTLKIRSTKLEDSAMYFCASSPASGGGVKQFFGPGTRLTVL.

A word on this clonotype: The junction departs from the called germline gene at one end, perhaps through a read error. This sequence joins TRBV29-1 and TRBJ2-7, with TRBD1 as a possible D gene (6 bases). The DNA end is more similar to TRBJ2-5, so the J call may be wrong. CDR3 length equals 15 residues. Germline-derived CDR1 and CDR2 are SQVTM and ANQGSEA. The CDR3 sequence is CGVERMNRAGETQYF. CDR3 coding DNA: TGCGGCGTTGAGAGGATGAACAGGGCCGGAGAGACCCAGTACTTC.

This clonotype was found a few times. This chain uses TRBV27 with TRBJ1-2, with D uncertain. V lost 4 bases, J lost 4 bases, and 16 bases lay in between. The CDR3 covers 15 residues. In germline, CDR1 is MNHEY, CDR2 SMNVEV (reference sequence). CDR3 residues: CASSSLGDVSYGYTF. CDR3 bases: TGTGCCAGCAGTTCACTAGGTGATGTTTCCTATGGCTACACCTTC.

In this sample, this clonotype turned up many times. The J gene is TRBJ2-3, the V gene TRBV5-1; possible D gene TRBD1, 5 bases. Germline lookup yields CDR1 SGHRS and CDR2 YFSETQ. Trimming shortened V by 0 bases and J by 3 bases, and 14 bases separated the two germline ends. This CDR3 comprises 16 residues. The CDR3 spells CASSLAQGVLTDTQYF. CDR3 sequence (DNA): TGCGCCAGCAGCTTGGCTCAGGGTGTCCTAACAGATACGCAGTATTTT.

The gene calls are TRBV4-2 and TRBJ1-2; D is possibly TRBD1 (5 bases). CDR1 is LGHNA, CDR2 YNFKEQ, per germline. The CDR3 runs 16 residues. V was clipped by 1 base and J by 5 bases, with 17 bases between them. The CDR3 spells CASSQGARGPRYGYTF. The CDR3 DNA reads TGTGCCAGCAGCCAAGGAGCTAGGGGCCCTAGGTATGGCTACACCTTC.

V gene TRBV10-3 combines with J gene TRBJ2-5; 9 bases fit TRBD2. Germline V gives CDR1 ENHRY, CDR2 SYGVKD. CDR3 length: 12 amino acids. Losses at the gene ends were 6 bases for V and 11 bases for J; bases not matched to a gene: 7. The CDR3: CAIRVLAGEQYF. The DNA for the CDR3 is TGTGCCATCAGAGTTTTAGCGGGGGAGCAGTACTTC.

J is TRBJ2-7 and V is TRBV4-3, with D unclear. The V end lost 0 bases, the J end lost 7 bases, and 13 bases lay between the germline ends. There are 14 residues in the CDR3. Germline-derived CDR1 and CDR2 are LGHNA and YSLEER. The CDR3 DNA sequence: TGCGCCAGCAGCCAAGATTCGGTGGGAAATGAGCAGTACTTC. Protein product: CASSQDSVGNEQYF.

Turning to this clonotype: This could be a read error, since a much larger clone is one nucleotide away. This chain links TRBV12-3 or TRBV12-4 with TRBJ2-3; 7 nucleotides line up with TRBD2. The V and J ends lost 4 bases and 2 bases, in that order; junction bases with no gene match: 6. This CDR3 spans 15 amino acids. Written as DNA, the CDR3 is TGTGCCAGCAGTTCAACGGGGGGTTACACAGATACGCAGTATTTT. It yields the protein CASSSTGGYTDTQYF.

The chain couples TRBV12-3 or TRBV12-4 to TRBJ1-2, with D uncertain. V lost 6 bases, J lost 6 bases, and 8 bases lay in between. The CDR3 consists of 11 residues. Here the CDR3 DNA reads TGTGCCAGCAGCCCATACCATGGCTACACCTTC. Translating it yields CASSPYHGYTF.